Shown below are 21 T cell receptor beta chains from a single sample sequenced in a study of human T cells and chemical hapten exposure. One entry per CDR3 protein, called by TCRdb with MiXCR from the RACE reads. The profile covers approximately 100,000 distinct CDR3 sequences, with approximately 9.9% appearing a single time and roughly 3.2% taken by the ten largest. Time point of the sample: patch test 1, 2 weeks after DPC sensitization. As to treatment: therapeutic diphenylcyclopropenone sensitization with weekly scalp DPC. Sequenced material: whole blood, taken in connection with sensitization to the hapten diphenylcyclopropenone (DPC). The source is a middle-aged woman with alopecia areata. Some clones in this sample may be carry-over from other donors' samples.

The chain combines TRBV6-2 or TRBV6-3 with TRBJ2-5; D perhaps matches TRBD1 (6 bases). The CDR3 has 16 residues. V lost 8 bases and J lost 4, with 23 bases in between. Germline CDR1 reads MNHEY; CDR2 reads SVGEGT. The CDR3 bases are TGTGCCAGCTGGGGGATAGTGGCAGGGGTTCGAGAGACCCAGTACTTC. It encodes CASWGIVAGVRETQYF.

Only a few counts were recorded for this clonotype. CDR3: CASKEEPISPQHF. The CDR3 DNA reads as TGTGCCAGTAAGGAGGAACCGATATCGCCCCAGCATTTT. The rearrangement links TRBV19 to TRBJ1-5; D remains ambiguous. CDR1 LNHDA and CDR2 SQIVND come from the germline V gene (reference sequence). The CDR3 is 13 residues long. The germline V and J ends were trimmed by 7 bases and 9 bases, with 16 bases remaining between them.

This chain uses TRBV6-5 with TRBJ2-1, with D possibly being TRBD1 (5 bases). Germline lookup yields CDR1 MNHEY and CDR2 SVGAGI. The length of the CDR3 is 17 residues. V was clipped by 2 bases and J by 1 base, with 15 bases between them. Written as DNA, the CDR3 is TGTGCCAGCAGTTACGCTTTGCCAGGGCAATCCTACAATGAGCAGTTCTTC. This encodes CASSYALPGQSYNEQFF.

This clonotype was found many times. The chain has TRBV7-9 and TRBJ2-1; 7 bases map to TRBD2. The J segment lost 0 bases and the V segment lost 8 bases, leaving 1 base of the junction unmatched. This CDR3 is 13 amino acids long. Germline V gives CDR1 SEHNR, CDR2 FQNEAQ (reference sequence). The CDR3 bases are TGTGCCAGCGGGGGGGGCTCCTACAATGAGCAGTTCTTC. The encoded protein is CASGGGSYNEQFF.

J is TRBJ2-1 and V is TRBV29-1, with 11 bases that match TRBD2. V shed 4 bases, J shed 6 bases, and the junction held 8 bases outside the gene matches. Per germline, CDR1 SQVTM and CDR2 ANQGSEA. This CDR3 comprises 15 residues. This chain's CDR3 is CSVGASGRQGNEQFF. CDR3 DNA sequence: TGCAGCGTTGGGGCTAGCGGGAGGCAAGGCAATGAGCAGTTCTTC.

This clonotype was seen many times. The chain recombines TRBV7-2 with TRBJ2-3; D uncertain. V was clipped by 1 base and J by 8 bases, with 7 bases between them. The CDR3 spans 12 residues. CDR1 SGHTA and CDR2 FQGNSA come from the germline V gene. This CDR3 reads CASSLDPVTQYF. The CDR3 DNA follows: TGTGCCAGCAGCTTAGACCCTGTTACGCAGTATTTT. Full variable domain (remainder filled in from reference TRBV7-2 and TRBJ2-3): GAGVSQSPSNKVTEKGKDVELRCDPISGHTALYWYRQSLGQGLEFLIYFQGNSAPDKSGLPSDRFSAERTGGSVSTLTIQRTQQEDSAVYLCASSLDPVTQYFGPGTRLTVL.

The chain uses TRBV12-3 or TRBV12-4 and TRBJ2-7; a possible D gene is TRBD1 (6 bases). V shed 6 bases and J shed 6 bases, with 15 bases lying between them. The CDR3 loop spans 13 amino acids. The CDR3 nucleotides are TGTGCCAGCAGATCACAGGGATTTGGCGAGCAGTACTTC. It translates to CASRSQGFGEQYF.

Only a few counts were recorded for this clonotype. Sequence at one end of the junction differs from germline and may be a read error. V usage is TRBV7-9 and J usage is TRBJ2-5; 8 bases align to TRBD2. Germline lookup yields CDR1 SEHNR and CDR2 FQNEAQ (reference sequence). The CDR3 length is 15 residues. CDR3 nucleotide sequence: TGTGCCGGCAGCTACGGGAGCGGGAGACAAGAGACCCAGTACTTC. Its protein is CAGSYGSGRQETQYF.

In this sample, this clonotype turned up many times. This chain connects TRBV6-5 to TRBJ2-3; TRBD2 matches 9 bases. This CDR3 spans 17 amino acids. Germline V gene data show CDR1 as MNHEY and CDR2 as SVGAGI. Trimming cost V 8 bases and J 0 bases; bases outside gene matches: 12. CDR3 DNA sequence: TGTGCCAGCTCCCCGGGGTTAGCGGGGGTGAGCACAGATACGCAGTATTTT. Its translation is CASSPGLAGVSTDTQYF.

This clonotype was observed at least ten times. Here the CDR3 reads CASSLAPGTEAFF. The CDR3 nucleotides read TGTGCCAGCAGCTTAGCGCCGGGCACTGAAGCTTTCTTT. J is TRBJ1-1 and V is TRBV7-9; D is uncertain. V lost 0 bases, J lost 4 bases, and 6 bases lay in between. Per the germline V gene, CDR1 is SEHNR and CDR2 is FQNEAQ (reference sequence). This CDR3 has 13 residues.

J is TRBJ1-1 and V is TRBV5-1, with no clear D. V was pared by 5 bases and J by 5 bases, with 7 bases between. Germline-derived CDR1 and CDR2 are SGHRS and YFSETQ. CDR3 size: 11 residues. CDR3 protein: CASRATTEAFF. The CDR3 coding sequence is TGCGCCAGCAGAGCCACAACTGAAGCTTTCTTT.

CDR3 region: CASSMFGQGASNQPQHF. The CDR3 nucleotides are TGTGCCAGTAGTATGTTCGGACAGGGGGCATCCAATCAGCCCCAGCATTTT. The V call is TRBV19, the J call TRBJ1-5; TRBD1 aligns across 11 bases. This CDR3 is built from 17 residues. The ends lost 3 bases at V and 3 bases at J; junction bases unmatched: 7. CDR1 LNHDA and CDR2 SQIVND come from the germline V gene (reference sequence).

This clonotype showed up many times. V gene TRBV2 combines with J gene TRBJ2-7; D gene ambiguous. The V end lost 7 bases, the J end lost 0 bases, and 10 bases lay between the germline ends. Germline lookup yields CDR1 SNHLY and CDR2 FYNNEI. The CDR3 is made up of 13 amino acids. The DNA of the CDR3 is TGTGCCAGCACCCGGGCGACCTCCTACGAGCAGTACTTC. Translated: CASTRATSYEQYF.

The V gene is TRBV9, the J gene TRBJ1-1; 7 bases fit TRBD1. V was pared by 0 bases and J by 10 bases, with 9 bases of the junction left unmatched. This CDR3 has 14 residues. The germline CDR1 and CDR2 sequences are SGDLS and YYNGEE. The CDR3: CASSVAFSTGAAFF. The CDR3 DNA is TGTGCCAGCAGCGTAGCTTTCTCCACAGGGGCAGCTTTCTTT. The full variable domain, completed using reference TRBV9 and TRBJ1-1, is DSGVTQTPKHLITATGQRVTLRCSPRSGDLSVYWYQQSLDQGLQFLIQYYNGEERAKGNILERFSAQQFPDLHSELNLSSLELGDSALYFCASSVAFSTGAAFFGQGTRLTVV.

This clonotype was detected only a few times. The rearrangement joins TRBV28 to TRBJ2-3, with 7 positions matching TRBD2. V lost 3 bases to trimming and J lost 0 bases; unmatched junction nucleotides: 9. CDR3 length equals 17 residues. Germline V gene lookup returns CDR1 MDHEN and CDR2 SYDVKM. CDR3 amino acids: CASSFELSGYSTDTQYF. CDR3 DNA sequence: TGTGCCAGCAGTTTCGAGCTTAGCGGGTACAGCACAGATACGCAGTATTTT.

This clonotype has just a few counts. The chain employs TRBV18 and TRBJ1-4; TRBD1 might be the D (5 bases). The V end was cut by 2 bases, the J end by 8 bases, with 15 bases between. The CDR3 contains 15 residues. Per the germline V gene, CDR1 is KGHSH and CDR2 is LQKENI. CDR3 bases: TGTGCCAGCTCACCAAACCATGCCCGGGGGGAAAAACTGTTTTTT. Its translation: CASSPNHARGEKLFF.

This chain connects TRBV7-2 to TRBJ2-7, with TRBD2 as a possible D gene (6 bases). The CDR3 extends over 13 amino acids. Trimming left V 3 bases short and J 3 bases short, with 9 bases between. Germline CDR1 and CDR2: SGHTA and FQGNSA. The CDR3 here is CASSFASVYEQYF. The DNA of the CDR3 is TGTGCCAGCAGCTTTGCTAGCGTCTACGAGCAGTACTTC.

This clonotype was observed a few times. The chain is built from TRBV12-3 or TRBV12-4 and TRBJ1-1; no firm D call. V was cut by 3 bases and J by 1 base, with 3 bases left in between. CDR3 length: 12 residues. The CDR3 spells CASSFWNTEAFF. As DNA, the CDR3 is TGTGCCAGCAGTTTTTGGAACACTGAAGCTTTCTTT.

This clonotype was seen only a few times. This rearrangement joins TRBV5-6 to TRBJ2-5; D ambiguous. Per the germline V gene, CDR1 is SGHDT and CDR2 is YYEEEE. The CDR3 loop spans 13 amino acids. The V end was cut by 2 bases, the J end by 2 bases, with 7 bases between. CDR3 DNA sequence: TGTGCCAGCAGCTTCCGCACACAAGAGACCCAGTACTTC. It translates to CASSFRTQETQYF.

A word on this clonotype: A much bigger clone sits one base away, suggesting this may be a read error. This chain links TRBV28 with TRBJ2-3; D remains ambiguous. Per the germline V gene, CDR1 is MDHEN and CDR2 is SYDVKM. V lost 10 bases and J 3 bases, leaving 14 bases between the germline ends. The CDR3 sequence is 13 residues long. This CDR3 is CATSPSATDTQYF. The DNA for the CDR3 is TGTGCCACCTCGCCGAGCGCAACAGATACGCAGTATTTT.

This rearrangement joins TRBV7-9 to TRBJ2-4; 8 bases match TRBD1. CDR1 and CDR2 (germline): SEHNR, FQNEAQ (reference sequence). CDR3 length: 14 amino acids. Trimming took 6 bases from V and 3 from J; bases not matched to a gene: 4. CDR3 DNA: TGTGCCAGCAGTCCCGGACAGGGCAAAAACATTCAGTACTTC. It codes for CASSPGQGKNIQYF.